This record looks at one TCR beta chain sequence and its context. What it binds is unknown. The sequenced fragment ends 3 residues before the CDR3 boundary, so the rest is inferred from the germline J gene. This record belongs to a study of T cells in women clearing cervical HPV infection. Study findings and constraints: Effector/memory and HPV-specific T cells were not isolated, and association timing is unknown.

CDR1 is SGHRS, CDR2 YFSETQ, per germline. CDR3 size: 15 residues. The germline V and J ends were trimmed by 4 bases and 2 bases, with 15 bases remaining between them. Sequenced by immunoSEQ multiplex PCR; TCRdb stores in-frame clones only, minus some. The sample has about 32,000 clones. The receptor was derived from a woman between 18 and 70 years old with a cervical HPV16 infection that either progressed to CIN3+ or cleared (not recorded which). Material for sequencing was blood buffy coat. This chain joins TRBV5-1 and TRBJ1-2; D remains ambiguous. The CDR3 bases that were read are TGCGCCAGCAGCCTAAGCACGATTCTAAACTATGGC. As protein: CASSLSTILNYG. In full, the CDR3 reads CASSLSTILNYGYTF.